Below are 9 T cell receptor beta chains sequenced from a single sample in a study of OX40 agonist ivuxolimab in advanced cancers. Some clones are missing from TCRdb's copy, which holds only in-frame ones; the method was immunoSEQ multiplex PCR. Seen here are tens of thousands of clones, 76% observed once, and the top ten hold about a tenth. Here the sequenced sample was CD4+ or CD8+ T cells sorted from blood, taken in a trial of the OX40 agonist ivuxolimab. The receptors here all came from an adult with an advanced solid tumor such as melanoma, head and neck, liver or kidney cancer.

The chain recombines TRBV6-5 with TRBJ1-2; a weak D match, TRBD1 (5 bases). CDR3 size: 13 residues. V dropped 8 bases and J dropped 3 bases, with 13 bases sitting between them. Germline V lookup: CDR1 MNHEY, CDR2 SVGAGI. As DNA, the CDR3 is TGTGCCAGCCTTTCCCCGGGGGACTATGGCTACACCTTC. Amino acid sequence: CASLSPGDYGYTF.

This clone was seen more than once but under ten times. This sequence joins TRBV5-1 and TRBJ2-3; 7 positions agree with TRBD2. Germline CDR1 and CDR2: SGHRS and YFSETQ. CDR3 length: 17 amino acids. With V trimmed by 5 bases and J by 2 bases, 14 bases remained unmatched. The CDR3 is CASSFVPRGDYTDTQYF. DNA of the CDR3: TGCGCCAGCAGTTTTGTCCCCCGGGGGGATTACACAGATACGCAGTATTTT.

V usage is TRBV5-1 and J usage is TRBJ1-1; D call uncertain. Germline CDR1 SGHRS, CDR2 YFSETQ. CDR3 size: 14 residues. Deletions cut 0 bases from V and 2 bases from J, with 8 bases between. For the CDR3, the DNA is TGCGCCAGCAGCTTGGTTCCCCTCAACACTGAAGCTTTCTTT. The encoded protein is CASSLVPLNTEAFF.

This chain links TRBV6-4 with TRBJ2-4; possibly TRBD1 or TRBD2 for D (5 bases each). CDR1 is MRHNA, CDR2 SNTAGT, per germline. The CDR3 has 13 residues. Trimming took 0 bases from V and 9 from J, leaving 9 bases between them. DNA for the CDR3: TGTGCCAGCAGTGACTCCCCGAGGGGCATTCAGTACTTC. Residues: CASSDSPRGIQYF.

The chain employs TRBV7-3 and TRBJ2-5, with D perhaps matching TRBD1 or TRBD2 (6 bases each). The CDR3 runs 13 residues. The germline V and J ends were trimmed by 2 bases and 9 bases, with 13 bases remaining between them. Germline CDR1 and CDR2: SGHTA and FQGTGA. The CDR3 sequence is CASSLERGEAQYF. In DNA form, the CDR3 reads TGTGCCAGCAGCTTAGAGAGGGGGGAGGCCCAGTACTTC. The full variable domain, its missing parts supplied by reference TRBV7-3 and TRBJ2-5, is GAGVSQTPSNKVTEKGKYVELRCDPISGHTALYWYRQSLGQGPEFLIYFQGTGAADDSGLPNDRFFAVRPEGSVSTLKIQRTERGDSAVYLCASSLERGEAQYFGPGTRLLVL.

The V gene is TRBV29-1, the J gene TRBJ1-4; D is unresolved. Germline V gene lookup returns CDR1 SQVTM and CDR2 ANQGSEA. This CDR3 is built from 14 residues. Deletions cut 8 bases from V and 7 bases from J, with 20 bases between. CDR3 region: CSTSGVAGSEKLFF. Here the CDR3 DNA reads TGCAGCACTTCAGGTGTTGCCGGCTCTGAAAAACTGTTTTTT. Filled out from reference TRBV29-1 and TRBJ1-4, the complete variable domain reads SAVISQKPSRDICQRGTSLTIQCQVDSQVTMMFWYRQQPGQSLTLIATANQGSEATYESGFVIDKFPISRPNLTFSTLTVSNMSPEDSSIYLCSTSGVAGSEKLFFGSGTQLSVL.

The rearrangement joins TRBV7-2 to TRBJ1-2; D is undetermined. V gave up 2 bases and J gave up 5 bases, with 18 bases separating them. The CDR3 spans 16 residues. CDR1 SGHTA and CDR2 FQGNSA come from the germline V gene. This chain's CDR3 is CASSLNPVLVSYGYTF. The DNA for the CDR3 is TGTGCCAGCAGCTTAAACCCGGTTTTAGTTTCTTATGGCTACACCTTC.

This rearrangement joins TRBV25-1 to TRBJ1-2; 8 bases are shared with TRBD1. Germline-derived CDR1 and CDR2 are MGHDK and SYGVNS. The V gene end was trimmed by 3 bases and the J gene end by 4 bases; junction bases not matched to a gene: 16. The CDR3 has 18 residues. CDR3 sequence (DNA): TGTGCCAGCAGTGAGATTATAGGACAGGGCCCTTCCACCTATGGCTACACCTTC. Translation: CASSEIIGQGPSTYGYTF.

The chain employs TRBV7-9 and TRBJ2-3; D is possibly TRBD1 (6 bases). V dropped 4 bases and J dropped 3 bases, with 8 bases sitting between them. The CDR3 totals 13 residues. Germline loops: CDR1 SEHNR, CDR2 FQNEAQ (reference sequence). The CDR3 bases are TGTGCCAGCAGCTACGGACAGACAGATACGCAGTATTTT. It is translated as CASSYGQTDTQYF.